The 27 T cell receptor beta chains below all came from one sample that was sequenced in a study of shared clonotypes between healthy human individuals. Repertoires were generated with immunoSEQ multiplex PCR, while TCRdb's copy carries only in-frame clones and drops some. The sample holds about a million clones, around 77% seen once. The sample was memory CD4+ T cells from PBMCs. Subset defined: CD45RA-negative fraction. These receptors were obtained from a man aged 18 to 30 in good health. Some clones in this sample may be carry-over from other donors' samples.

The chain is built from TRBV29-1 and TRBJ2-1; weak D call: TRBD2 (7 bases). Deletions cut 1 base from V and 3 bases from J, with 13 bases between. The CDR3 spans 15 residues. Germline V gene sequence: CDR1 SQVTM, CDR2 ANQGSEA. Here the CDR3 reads CSVEGTGRVYNEQFF. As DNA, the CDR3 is TGCAGCGTTGAAGGTACAGGGAGGGTCTACAATGAGCAGTTCTTC.

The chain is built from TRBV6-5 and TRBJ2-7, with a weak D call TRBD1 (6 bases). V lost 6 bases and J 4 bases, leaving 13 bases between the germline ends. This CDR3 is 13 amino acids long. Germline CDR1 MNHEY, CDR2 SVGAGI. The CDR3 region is CASSPPGQYEQYF. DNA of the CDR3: TGTGCCAGCAGCCCCCCCGGACAGTACGAGCAGTACTTC.

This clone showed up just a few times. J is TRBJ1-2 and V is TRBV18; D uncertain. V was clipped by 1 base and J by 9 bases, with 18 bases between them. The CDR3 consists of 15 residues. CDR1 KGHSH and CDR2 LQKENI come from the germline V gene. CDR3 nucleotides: TGTGCCAGCTCACCACTAACCTCCTTAGATGCCAGCTACACCTTC. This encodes CASSPLTSLDASYTF.

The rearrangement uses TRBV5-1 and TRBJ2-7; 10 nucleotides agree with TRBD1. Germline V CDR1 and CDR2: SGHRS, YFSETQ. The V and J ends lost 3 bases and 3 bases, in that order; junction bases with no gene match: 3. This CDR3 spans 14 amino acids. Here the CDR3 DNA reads TGCGCCAGCAGCTGGGGACAGGGGCTCTACGAGCAGTACTTC. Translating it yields CASSWGQGLYEQYF. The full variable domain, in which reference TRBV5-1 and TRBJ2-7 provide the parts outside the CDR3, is KAGVTQTPRYLIKTRGQQVTLSCSPISGHRSVSWYQQTPGQGLQFLFEYFSETQRNKGNFPGRFSGRQFSNSRSEMNVSTLELGDSALYLCASSWGQGLYEQYFGPGTRLTVT.

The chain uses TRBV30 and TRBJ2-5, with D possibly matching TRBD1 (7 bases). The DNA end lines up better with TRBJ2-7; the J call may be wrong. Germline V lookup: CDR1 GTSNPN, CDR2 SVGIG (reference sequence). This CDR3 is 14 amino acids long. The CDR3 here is CAWSQGGGSYEQYF. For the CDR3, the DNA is TGTGCCTGGAGCCAGGGGGGAGGCTCCTACGAGCAGTACTTC.

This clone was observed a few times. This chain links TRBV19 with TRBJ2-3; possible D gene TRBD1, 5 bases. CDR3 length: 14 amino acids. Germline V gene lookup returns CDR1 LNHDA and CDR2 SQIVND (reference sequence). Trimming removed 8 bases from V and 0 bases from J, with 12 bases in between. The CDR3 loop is CASRRQSSTDTQYF. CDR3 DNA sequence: TGTGCCAGTCGCAGACAGTCTAGCACAGATACGCAGTATTTT. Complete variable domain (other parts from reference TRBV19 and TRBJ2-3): DGGITQSPKYLFRKEGQNVTLSCEQNLNHDAMYWYRQDPGQGLRLIYYSQIVNDFQKGDIAEGYSVSREKKESFPLTVTSAQKNPTAFYLCASRRQSSTDTQYFGPGTRLTVL.

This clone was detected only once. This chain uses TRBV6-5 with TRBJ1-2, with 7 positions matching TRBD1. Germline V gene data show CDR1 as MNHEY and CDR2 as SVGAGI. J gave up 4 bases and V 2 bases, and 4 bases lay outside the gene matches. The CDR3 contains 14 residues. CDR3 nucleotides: TGTGCCAGCAGTTACGACAGGGCTTCCTATGGCTACACCTTC. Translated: CASSYDRASYGYTF.

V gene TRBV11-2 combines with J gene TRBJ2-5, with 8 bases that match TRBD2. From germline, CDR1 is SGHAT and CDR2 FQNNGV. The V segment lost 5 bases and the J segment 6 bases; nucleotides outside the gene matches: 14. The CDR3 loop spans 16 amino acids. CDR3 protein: CASSPQGGSGGKTQYF. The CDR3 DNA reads TGTGCCAGCAGCCCACAGGGCGGGAGCGGGGGAAAGACCCAGTACTTC.

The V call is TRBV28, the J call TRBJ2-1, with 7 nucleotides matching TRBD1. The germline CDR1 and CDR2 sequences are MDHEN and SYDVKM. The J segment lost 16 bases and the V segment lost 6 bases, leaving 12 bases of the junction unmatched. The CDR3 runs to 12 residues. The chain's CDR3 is CASSSVLTGAFF. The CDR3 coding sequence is TGTGCCAGCAGCTCAGTCCTTACAGGGGCCTTCTTC. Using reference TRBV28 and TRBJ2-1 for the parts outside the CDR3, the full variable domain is DVKVTQSSRYLVKRTGEKVFLECVQDMDHENMFWYRQDPGLGLRLIYFSYDVKMKEKGDIPEGYSVSREKKERFSLILESASTNQTSMYLCASSSVLTGAFFGPGTRLTVL.

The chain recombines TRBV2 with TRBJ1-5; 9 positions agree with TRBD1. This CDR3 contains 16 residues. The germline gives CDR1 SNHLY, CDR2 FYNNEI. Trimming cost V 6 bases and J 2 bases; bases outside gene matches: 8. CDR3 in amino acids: CASRDGQGIGNQPQHF. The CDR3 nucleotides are TGTGCCAGCAGGGATGGACAGGGGATCGGCAATCAGCCCCAGCATTTT.

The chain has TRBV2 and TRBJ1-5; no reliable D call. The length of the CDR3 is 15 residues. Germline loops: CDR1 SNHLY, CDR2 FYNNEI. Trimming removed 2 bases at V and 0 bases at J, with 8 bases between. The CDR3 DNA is TGTGCCAGCAGTGAACACAGCCGTAGCAATCAGCCCCAGCATTTT. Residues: CASSEHSRSNQPQHF.

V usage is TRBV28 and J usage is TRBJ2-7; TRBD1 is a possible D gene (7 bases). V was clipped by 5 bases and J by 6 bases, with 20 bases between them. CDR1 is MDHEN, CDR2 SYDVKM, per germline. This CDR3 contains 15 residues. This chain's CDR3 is CASSRKGGGKLEQYF. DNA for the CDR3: TGTGCCAGCAGTCGGAAAGGGGGCGGGAAACTCGAGCAGTACTTC.

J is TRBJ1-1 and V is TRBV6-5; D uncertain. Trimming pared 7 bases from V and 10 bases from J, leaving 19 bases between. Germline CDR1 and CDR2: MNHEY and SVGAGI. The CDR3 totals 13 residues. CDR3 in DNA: TGTGCCAGCATCCAATTGCAGACCACGATAGCTTTCTTT. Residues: CASIQLQTTIAFF.

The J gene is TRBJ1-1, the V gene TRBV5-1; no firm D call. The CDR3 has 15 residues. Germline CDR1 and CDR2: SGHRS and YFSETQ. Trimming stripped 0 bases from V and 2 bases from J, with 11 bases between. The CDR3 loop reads CASSLVWGNNTEAFF. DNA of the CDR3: TGCGCCAGCAGCTTGGTCTGGGGAAACAACACTGAAGCTTTCTTT. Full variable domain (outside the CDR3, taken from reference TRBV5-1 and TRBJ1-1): KAGVTQTPRYLIKTRGQQVTLSCSPISGHRSVSWYQQTPGQGLQFLFEYFSETQRNKGNFPGRFSGRQFSNSRSEMNVSTLELGDSALYLCASSLVWGNNTEAFFGQGTRLTVV.

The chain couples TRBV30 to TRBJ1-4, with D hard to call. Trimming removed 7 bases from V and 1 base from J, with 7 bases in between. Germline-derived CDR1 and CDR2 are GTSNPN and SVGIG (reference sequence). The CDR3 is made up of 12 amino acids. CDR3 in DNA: TGTGCCTCACACCTAACTAATGAAAAACTGTTTTTT. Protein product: CASHLTNEKLFF.

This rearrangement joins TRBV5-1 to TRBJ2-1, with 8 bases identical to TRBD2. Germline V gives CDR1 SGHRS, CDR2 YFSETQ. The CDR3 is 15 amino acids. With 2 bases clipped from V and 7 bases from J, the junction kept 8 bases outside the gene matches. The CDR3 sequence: CASSFGLAPGNEQFF. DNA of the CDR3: TGCGCCAGCAGCTTCGGACTAGCCCCAGGTAATGAGCAGTTCTTC. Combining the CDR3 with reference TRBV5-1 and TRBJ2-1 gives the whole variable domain KAGVTQTPRYLIKTRGQQVTLSCSPISGHRSVSWYQQTPGQGLQFLFEYFSETQRNKGNFPGRFSGRQFSNSRSEMNVSTLELGDSALYLCASSFGLAPGNEQFFGPGTRLTVL.

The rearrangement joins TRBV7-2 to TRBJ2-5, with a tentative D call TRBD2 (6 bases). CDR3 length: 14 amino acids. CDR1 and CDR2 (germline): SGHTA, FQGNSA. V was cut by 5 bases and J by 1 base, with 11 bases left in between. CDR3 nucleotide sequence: TGTGCCAGCAGCCCTTCTAGCGTCCAAGAGACCCAGTACTTC. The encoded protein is CASSPSSVQETQYF.

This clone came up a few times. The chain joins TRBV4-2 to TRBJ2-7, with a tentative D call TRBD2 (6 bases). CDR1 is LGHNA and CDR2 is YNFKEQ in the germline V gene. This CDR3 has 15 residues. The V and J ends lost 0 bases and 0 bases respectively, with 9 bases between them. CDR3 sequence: CASSQERGTSYEQYF. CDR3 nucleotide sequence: TGTGCCAGCAGCCAAGAACGGGGGACCTCCTACGAGCAGTACTTC.

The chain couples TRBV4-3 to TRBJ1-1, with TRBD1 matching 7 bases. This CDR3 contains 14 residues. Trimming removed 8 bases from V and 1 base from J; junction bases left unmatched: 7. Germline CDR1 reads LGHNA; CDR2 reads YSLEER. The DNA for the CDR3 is TGCGCCAGCCGACGGACAGGCCGGAACACTGAAGCTTTCTTT. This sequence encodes CASRRTGRNTEAFF.

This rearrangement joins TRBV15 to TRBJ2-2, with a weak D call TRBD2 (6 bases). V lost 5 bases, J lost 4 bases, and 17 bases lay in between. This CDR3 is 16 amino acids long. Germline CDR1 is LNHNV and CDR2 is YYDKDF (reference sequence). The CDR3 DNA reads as TGTGCCACCAGCGGGGGACTGAACGTGGGCACCGGGGAGCTGTTTTTT. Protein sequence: CATSGGLNVGTGELFF.

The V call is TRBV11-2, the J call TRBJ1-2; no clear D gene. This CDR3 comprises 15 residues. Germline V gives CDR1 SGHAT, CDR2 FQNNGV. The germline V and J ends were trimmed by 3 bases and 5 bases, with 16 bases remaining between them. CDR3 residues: CASSLGGVGGYGYTF. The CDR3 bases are TGTGCCAGCAGCTTGGGAGGCGTAGGAGGATATGGCTACACCTTC. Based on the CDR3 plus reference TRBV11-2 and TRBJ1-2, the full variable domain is EAGVAQSPRYKIIEKRQSVAFWCNPISGHATLYWYQQILGQGPKLLIQFQNNGVVDDSQLPKDRFSAERLKGVDSTLKIQPAKLEDSAVYLCASSLGGVGGYGYTFGSGTRLTVV.

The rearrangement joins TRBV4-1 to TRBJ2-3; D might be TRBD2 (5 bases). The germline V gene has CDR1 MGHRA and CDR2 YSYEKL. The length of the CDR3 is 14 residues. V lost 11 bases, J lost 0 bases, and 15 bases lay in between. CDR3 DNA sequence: TGCGCCTGTAAAGACTACCCTAGCACAGATACGCAGTATTTT. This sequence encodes CACKDYPSTDTQYF.

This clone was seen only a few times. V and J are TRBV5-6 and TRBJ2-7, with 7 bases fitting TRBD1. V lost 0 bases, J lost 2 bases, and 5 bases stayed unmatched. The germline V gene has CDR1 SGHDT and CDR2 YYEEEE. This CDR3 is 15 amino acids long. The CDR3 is CASSLGPQGAYEQYF. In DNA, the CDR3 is TGTGCCAGCAGCTTGGGTCCCCAGGGGGCCTACGAGCAGTACTTC.

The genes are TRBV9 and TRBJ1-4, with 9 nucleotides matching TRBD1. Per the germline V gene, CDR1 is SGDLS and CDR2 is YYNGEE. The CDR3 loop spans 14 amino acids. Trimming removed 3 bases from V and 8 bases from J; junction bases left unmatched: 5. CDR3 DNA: TGTGCCAGCAGCGCGGGACAGGGAGAGGAAAAACTGTTTTTT. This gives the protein CASSAGQGEEKLFF.

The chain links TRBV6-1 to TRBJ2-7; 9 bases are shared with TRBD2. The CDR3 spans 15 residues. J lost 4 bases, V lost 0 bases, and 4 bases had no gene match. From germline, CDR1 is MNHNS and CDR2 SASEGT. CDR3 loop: CASSEAEREVYEQYF. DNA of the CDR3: TGTGCCAGCAGTGAAGCAGAGCGGGAGGTTTACGAGCAGTACTTC.

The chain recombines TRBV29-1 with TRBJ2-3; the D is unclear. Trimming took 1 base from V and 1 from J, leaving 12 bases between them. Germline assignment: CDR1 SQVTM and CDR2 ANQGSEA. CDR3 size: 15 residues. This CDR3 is CSVEGARGGTDTQYF. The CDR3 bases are TGCAGCGTTGAAGGGGCCCGAGGCGGCACAGATACGCAGTATTTT.

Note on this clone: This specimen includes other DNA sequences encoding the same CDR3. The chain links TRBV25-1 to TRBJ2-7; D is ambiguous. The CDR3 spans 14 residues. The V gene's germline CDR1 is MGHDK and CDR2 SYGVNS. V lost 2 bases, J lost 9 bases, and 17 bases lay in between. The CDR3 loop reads CASSEALEWAGQYF. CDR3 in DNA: TGTGCCAGCAGTGAAGCATTGGAATGGGCTGGGCAGTACTTC.